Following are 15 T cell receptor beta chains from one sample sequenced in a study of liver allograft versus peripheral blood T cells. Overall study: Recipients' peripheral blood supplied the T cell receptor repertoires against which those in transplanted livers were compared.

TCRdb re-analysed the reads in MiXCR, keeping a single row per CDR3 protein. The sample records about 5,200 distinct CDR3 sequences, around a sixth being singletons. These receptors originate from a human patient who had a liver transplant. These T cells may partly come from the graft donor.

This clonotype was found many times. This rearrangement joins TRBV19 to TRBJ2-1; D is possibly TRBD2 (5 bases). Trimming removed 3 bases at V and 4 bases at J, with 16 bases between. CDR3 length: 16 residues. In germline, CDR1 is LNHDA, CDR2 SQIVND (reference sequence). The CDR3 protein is CASSIELEGLYNEQFF. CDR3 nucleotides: TGTGCCAGTAGTATTGAACTAGAAGGCCTATACAATGAGCAGTTCTTC.

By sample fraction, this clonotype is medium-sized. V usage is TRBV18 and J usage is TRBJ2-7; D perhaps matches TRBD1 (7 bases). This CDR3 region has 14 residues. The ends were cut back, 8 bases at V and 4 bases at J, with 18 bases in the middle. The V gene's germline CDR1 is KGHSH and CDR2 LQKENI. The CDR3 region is CASAAPGGMYEQYF. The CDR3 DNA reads TGTGCCAGCGCCGCGCCAGGGGGGATGTACGAGCAGTACTTC.

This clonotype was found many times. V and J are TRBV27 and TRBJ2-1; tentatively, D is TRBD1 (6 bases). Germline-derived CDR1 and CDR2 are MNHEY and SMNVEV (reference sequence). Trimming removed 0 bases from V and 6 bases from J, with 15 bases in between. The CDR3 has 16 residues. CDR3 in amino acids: CASSLSMGHGGNEQFF. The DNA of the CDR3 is TGTGCCAGCAGTTTATCGATGGGACACGGTGGCAATGAGCAGTTCTTC.

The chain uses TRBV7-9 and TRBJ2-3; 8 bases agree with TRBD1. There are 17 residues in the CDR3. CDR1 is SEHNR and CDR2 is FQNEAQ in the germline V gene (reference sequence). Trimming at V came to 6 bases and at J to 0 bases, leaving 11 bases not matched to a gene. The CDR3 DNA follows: TGTGCCAGCAGTCACAATCGACGGACAGGGAGCACAGATACGCAGTATTTT. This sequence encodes CASSHNRRTGSTDTQYF.

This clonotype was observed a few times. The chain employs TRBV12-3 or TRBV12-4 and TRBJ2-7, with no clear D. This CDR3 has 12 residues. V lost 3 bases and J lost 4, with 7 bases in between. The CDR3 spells CASSFKLYEQYF. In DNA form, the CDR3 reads TGTGCCAGCAGTTTCAAGTTGTACGAGCAGTACTTC.

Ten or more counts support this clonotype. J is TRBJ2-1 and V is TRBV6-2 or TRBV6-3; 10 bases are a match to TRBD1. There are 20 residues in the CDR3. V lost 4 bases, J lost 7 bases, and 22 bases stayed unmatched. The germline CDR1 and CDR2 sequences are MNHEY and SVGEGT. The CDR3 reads CASSSRDRGTYRDPANEQFF. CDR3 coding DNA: TGTGCCAGCAGTTCCCGGGACAGGGGAACGTACCGGGACCCGGCGAATGAGCAGTTCTTC.

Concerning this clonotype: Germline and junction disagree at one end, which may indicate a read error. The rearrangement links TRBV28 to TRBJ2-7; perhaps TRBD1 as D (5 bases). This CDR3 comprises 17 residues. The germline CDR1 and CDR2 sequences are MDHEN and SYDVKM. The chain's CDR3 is CANSLLGEGVVEYEQYF. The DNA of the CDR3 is TGTGCCAACAGTTTATTAGGAGAAGGGGTCGTCGAGTACGAGCAGTACTTC.

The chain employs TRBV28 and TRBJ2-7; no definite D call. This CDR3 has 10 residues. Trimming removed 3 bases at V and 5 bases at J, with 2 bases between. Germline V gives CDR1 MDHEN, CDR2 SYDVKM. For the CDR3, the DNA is TGTGCCAGCAGTTTGAACGAGCAGTACTTC. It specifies CASSLNEQYF.

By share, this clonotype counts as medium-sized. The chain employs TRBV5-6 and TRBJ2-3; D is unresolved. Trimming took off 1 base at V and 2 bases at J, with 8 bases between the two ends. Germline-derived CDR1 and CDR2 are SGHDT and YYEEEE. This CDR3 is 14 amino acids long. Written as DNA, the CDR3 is TGTGCCAGCAGCTTGCTGGGGTTCACAGATACGCAGTATTTT. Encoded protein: CASSLLGFTDTQYF.

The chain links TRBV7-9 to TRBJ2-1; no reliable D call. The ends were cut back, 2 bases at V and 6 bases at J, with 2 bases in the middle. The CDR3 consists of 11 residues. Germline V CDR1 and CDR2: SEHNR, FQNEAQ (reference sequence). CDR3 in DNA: TGTGCCAGCAGCTTACCCAATGAGCAGTTCTTC. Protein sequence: CASSLPNEQFF.

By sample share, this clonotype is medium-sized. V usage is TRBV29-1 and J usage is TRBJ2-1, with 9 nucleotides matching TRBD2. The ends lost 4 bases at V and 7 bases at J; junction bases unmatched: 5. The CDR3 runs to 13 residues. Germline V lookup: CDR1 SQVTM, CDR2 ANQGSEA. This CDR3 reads CSVVAGVRNEQFF. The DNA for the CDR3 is TGCAGCGTTGTAGCGGGAGTACGGAATGAGCAGTTCTTC.

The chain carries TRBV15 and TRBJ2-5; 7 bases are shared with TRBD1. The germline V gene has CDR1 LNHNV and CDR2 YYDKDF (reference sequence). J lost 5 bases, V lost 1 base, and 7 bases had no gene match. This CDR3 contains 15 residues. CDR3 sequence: CATSRGDRVEETQYF. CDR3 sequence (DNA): TGTGCCACCAGCAGAGGCGACAGGGTAGAGGAGACCCAGTACTTC.

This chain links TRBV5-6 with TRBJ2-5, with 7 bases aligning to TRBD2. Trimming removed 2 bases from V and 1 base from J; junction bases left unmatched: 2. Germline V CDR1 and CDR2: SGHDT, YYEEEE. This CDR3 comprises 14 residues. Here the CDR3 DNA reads TGTGCCAGCAGCTTTCTAGCGGCCCAAGAGACCCAGTACTTC. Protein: CASSFLAAQETQYF.

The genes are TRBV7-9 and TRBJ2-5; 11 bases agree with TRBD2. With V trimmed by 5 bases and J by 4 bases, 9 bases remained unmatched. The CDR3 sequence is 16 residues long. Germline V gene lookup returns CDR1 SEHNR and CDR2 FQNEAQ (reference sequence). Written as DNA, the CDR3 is TGTGCCAGCAGCCCCGATAGCGGGAGGGCCGGAGAGACCCAGTACTTC. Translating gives CASSPDSGRAGETQYF.

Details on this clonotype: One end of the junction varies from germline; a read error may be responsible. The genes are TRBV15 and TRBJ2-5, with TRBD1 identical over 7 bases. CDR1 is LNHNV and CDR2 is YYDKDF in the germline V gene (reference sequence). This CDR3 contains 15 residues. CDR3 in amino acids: CATSRGDRVEEIQYF. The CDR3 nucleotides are TGTGCCACCAGCAGAGGCGACAGGGTAGAGGAGATCCAGTACTTC.